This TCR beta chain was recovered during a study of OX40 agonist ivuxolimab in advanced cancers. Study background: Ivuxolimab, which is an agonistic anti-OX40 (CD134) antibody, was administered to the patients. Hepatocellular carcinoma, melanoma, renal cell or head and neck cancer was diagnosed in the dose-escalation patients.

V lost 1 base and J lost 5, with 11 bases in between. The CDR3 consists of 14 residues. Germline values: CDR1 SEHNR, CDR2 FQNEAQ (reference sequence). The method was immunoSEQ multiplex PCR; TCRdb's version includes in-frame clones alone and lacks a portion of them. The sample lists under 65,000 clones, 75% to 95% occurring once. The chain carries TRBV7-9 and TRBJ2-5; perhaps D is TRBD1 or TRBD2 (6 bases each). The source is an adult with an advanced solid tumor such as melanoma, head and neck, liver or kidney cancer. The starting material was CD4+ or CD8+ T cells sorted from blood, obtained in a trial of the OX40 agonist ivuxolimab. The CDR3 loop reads CASSLDGGPETQYF. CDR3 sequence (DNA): TGTGCCAGCAGCTTAGATGGGGGGCCGGAGACCCAGTACTTC.